A single sample gave rise to the 22 T cell receptor beta chains below, sequenced in a study of T cell responses to AZD1222 COVID-19 vaccine (dated by TCRdb to about 2021). The label giving this sample's time point can be read as: baseline before first vaccination. Libraries were constructed by the immunoSEQ multiplex PCR assay. The table comes from immuneACCESS by way of TCRdb, which keeps in-frame sequences with V and J called. Part of the clones is missing from these tables; in studies checked, under half for an unresolved V gene and the rest for unknown reasons. The sample profile shows around 110,000 clones; 70% to 90% of them were found once. The top ten constitute over 8.5% of the sample. Sequenced here: peripheral blood, sampled on day 0 of AZD1222 vaccination. The source of these receptors is an adult in good health.

The V call is TRBV7-6, the J call TRBJ2-1; 7 bases align to TRBD2. The CDR3 has 17 amino acids. Per germline, CDR1 SGHVS and CDR2 FNYEAQ. V lost 1 base and J lost 5; bases outside the gene matches: 11. Written as DNA, the CDR3 is TGTGCCAGCAGCTTAGTAGACGACACTAGCGCAAACAATGAGCAGTTCTTC. It is translated as CASSLVDDTSANNEQFF.

This clone was observed once. The chain uses TRBV15 and TRBJ2-6; D is uncertain. V was trimmed by 0 bases and J by 4 bases, leaving 13 bases between them. The CDR3 contains 17 residues. CDR1 and CDR2 (germline): LNHNV, YYDKDF (reference sequence). The CDR3 reads CATSRDMLRSGANVLTF. The CDR3 bases are TGTGCCACCAGCAGAGACATGCTTCGTTCCGGGGCCAACGTCCTGACTTTC.

The chain has TRBV7-2 and TRBJ1-3; D is ambiguous. V was pared by 0 bases and J by 3 bases, with 12 bases between. Germline values: CDR1 SGHTA, CDR2 FQGNSA. The CDR3 loop spans 16 amino acids. Here the CDR3 reads CASSLALGNGGNTIYF. The CDR3, as DNA: TGTGCCAGCAGCTTAGCCTTGGGGAACGGTGGAAACACCATATATTTT.

The chain carries TRBV4-3 and TRBJ1-1, with D tentatively TRBD1 (5 bases). Germline CDR1 LGHNA, CDR2 YSLEER. The V end lost 4 bases, the J end lost 3 bases, and 15 bases lay between the germline ends. The CDR3 has 15 amino acids. The CDR3, as DNA: TGCGCCAGCAGCCTCGGGCAGGGAGGAGACACTGAAGCTTTCTTT. Its protein is CASSLGQGGDTEAFF.

The chain recombines TRBV7-9 with TRBJ2-3; 7 bases line up with TRBD2. The CDR3 contains 13 residues. V was clipped by 5 bases and J by 5 bases; unmatched bases: 4. Germline V gene sequence: CDR1 SEHNR, CDR2 FQNEAQ (reference sequence). The CDR3 protein is CASSLLAKDTQYF. The CDR3 nucleotides are TGTGCCAGCAGCCTACTAGCGAAAGATACGCAGTATTTT.

The chain joins TRBV5-5 to TRBJ2-3, with D unclear. Trimming stripped 2 bases from V and 6 bases from J, with 13 bases between. From germline, CDR1 is SGHKS and CDR2 YYEKEE (reference sequence). The CDR3 loop spans 14 amino acids. The CDR3 region is CASSFPRTADTQYF. The CDR3 bases are TGTGCCAGCAGCTTCCCTCGGACGGCGGATACGCAGTATTTT. Full variable domain (outside the CDR3, taken from reference TRBV5-5 and TRBJ2-3): DAGVTQSPTHLIKTRGQQVTLRCSPISGHKSVSWYQQVLGQGPQFIFQYYEKEERGRGNFPDRFSARQFPNYSSELNVNALLLGDSALYLCASSFPRTADTQYFGPGTRLTVL.

As for this clone: Other nucleotide sequences from this sample produce the same CDR3. The rearrangement uses TRBV4-2 and TRBJ1-4; a possible D gene is TRBD1 (5 bases). The germline V gene has CDR1 LGHNA and CDR2 YNFKEQ. Trimming took off 3 bases at V and 2 bases at J, with 16 bases between the two ends. This CDR3 is built from 17 residues. Written as DNA, the CDR3 is TGTGCCAGCAGCCAGGAAACGGGACGGCGGACTAATGAAAAACTGTTTTTT. Translated: CASSQETGRRTNEKLFF.

The chain combines TRBV28 with TRBJ2-7; D uncertain. V was clipped by 5 bases and J by 1 base, with 15 bases between them. This CDR3 has 15 amino acids. The germline V gene has CDR1 MDHEN and CDR2 SYDVKM. CDR3 region: CASSVSGKLSYEQYF. In nucleotides, the CDR3 is TGTGCCAGCAGTGTGTCCGGTAAATTGTCCTACGAGCAGTACTTC.

The chain combines TRBV5-6 with TRBJ2-1; 10 bases align to TRBD2. The J segment lost 0 bases and the V segment lost 5 bases, leaving 2 bases of the junction unmatched. CDR3 length equals 15 residues. The germline gives CDR1 SGHDT, CDR2 YYEEEE. The CDR3 bases are TGTGCCAGCAGATCTAGCGGGAGCTCCTACAATGAGCAGTTCTTC. This codes for CASRSSGSSYNEQFF.

The genes are TRBV29-1 and TRBJ1-1, with a weak D call TRBD1 (5 bases). The CDR3 is 13 amino acids. CDR1 and CDR2 from the germline V gene are SQVTM and ANQGSEA. V lost 0 bases and J 10 bases, leaving 15 bases between the germline ends. The CDR3 DNA sequence: TGCAGCGTTGAAGATCCAGGGCCCGGGGGAGCTTTCTTT. Translating it yields CSVEDPGPGGAFF.

This rearrangement joins TRBV7-2 to TRBJ2-2; D call uncertain. The germline V gene encodes CDR1 SGHTA and CDR2 FQGNSA. The CDR3 totals 14 residues. Deletions cut 4 bases from V and 6 bases from J, with 12 bases between. The CDR3 sequence is CASSSTWVAGELFF. CDR3 nucleotide sequence: TGTGCCAGCAGCTCAACTTGGGTCGCCGGGGAGCTGTTTTTT.

The V gene is TRBV7-2, the J gene TRBJ1-5; TRBD1 aligns across 12 bases. Per the germline V gene, CDR1 is SGHTA and CDR2 is FQGNSA. The V gene end was trimmed by 5 bases and the J gene end by 2 bases; junction bases not matched to a gene: 7. The CDR3 runs 17 residues. Here the CDR3 reads CASSLGTGGFGNQPQHF. The CDR3 coding sequence is TGTGCCAGCAGCCTCGGGACAGGGGGCTTTGGCAATCAGCCCCAGCATTTT.

This clone was counted between two and nine times. This chain connects TRBV7-9 to TRBJ2-7, with TRBD2 identical over 7 bases. This CDR3 comprises 15 residues. Germline CDR1 and CDR2: SEHNR and FQNEAQ (reference sequence). J was trimmed by 2 bases and V by 8 bases; bases with no gene match: 12. CDR3 nucleotides: TGTGCCAGCGGCATTGCCAGCGGGAAGACCTACGAGCAGTACTTC. It yields the protein CASGIASGKTYEQYF.

The DNA for the CDR3 is TGTGCCAGCAGCTTAGCGTCTAGCGGGAGGGCCGGGTATGAGCAGTTCTTC. Protein sequence: CASSLASSGRAGYEQFF. This chain connects TRBV11-2 to TRBJ2-1; 12 bases fit TRBD2. V lost 1 base and J lost 8; bases outside the gene matches: 9. The CDR3 has 17 residues. Germline assignment: CDR1 SGHAT and CDR2 FQNNGV.

This clone was detected once. The rearrangement uses TRBV7-2 and TRBJ2-5; D possibly corresponds to TRBD2 (5 bases). Germline V gene lookup returns CDR1 SGHTA and CDR2 FQGNSA. The CDR3 is 12 residues long. Deletions cut 8 bases from V and 2 bases from J, with 9 bases between. CDR3 protein: CASGGSQETQYF. CDR3 coding DNA: TGTGCCAGCGGTGGGAGTCAAGAGACCCAGTACTTC.

The chain couples TRBV9 to TRBJ1-2; D unresolved. The CDR3 has 13 residues. V lost 7 bases to trimming and J lost 7 bases, with 17 bases between them. In germline, CDR1 is SGDLS, CDR2 YYNGEE. The CDR3 here is CASRRGEEGGYTF. Written as DNA, the CDR3 is TGTGCCAGCCGCCGCGGGGAGGAGGGTGGCTACACCTTC.

The count of this clone is one. The chain has TRBV5-1 and TRBJ1-1, with 8 bases aligning to TRBD1. The CDR3 totals 14 residues. With 4 bases clipped from V and 4 bases from J, the junction kept 6 bases outside the gene matches. The germline V gene has CDR1 SGHRS and CDR2 YFSETQ. The CDR3 sequence: CASSSKTGGTEAFF. DNA for the CDR3: TGCGCCAGCAGCAGTAAAACAGGGGGCACTGAAGCTTTCTTT.

The chain recombines TRBV11-2 with TRBJ1-1; D unclear. Germline CDR1 is SGHAT and CDR2 is FQNNGV. The germline V and J ends were trimmed by 0 bases and 4 bases, with 3 bases remaining between them. The CDR3 totals 12 residues. The CDR3 DNA follows: TGTGCCAGCAGCTTAGAACTCACTGAAGCTTTCTTT. It yields the protein CASSLELTEAFF.

This chain uses TRBV6-2 or TRBV6-3 with TRBJ1-2, with 10 bases identical to TRBD1. The V gene's germline CDR1 is MNHEY and CDR2 SVGEGT. This CDR3 is 14 amino acids long. The V gene end was trimmed by 4 bases and the J gene end by 4 bases; junction bases not matched to a gene: 3. In DNA, the CDR3 is TGTGCCAGCAGTTCCGGACAGGGGGGCTATGGCTACACCTTC. It yields the protein CASSSGQGGYGYTF.

The V and J genes are TRBV4-3 and TRBJ2-7, with 8 bases matching TRBD2. This CDR3 has 15 residues. Germline V CDR1 and CDR2: LGHNA, YSLEER. V lost 5 bases and J lost 5; bases outside the gene matches: 11. In nucleotides, the CDR3 is TGCGCCAGCAGCTCTCTCAGCGGGGGAAAGGACGAGCAGTACTTC. Translation: CASSSLSGGKDEQYF.

The chain employs TRBV29-1 and TRBJ1-2; no clear D. Between the trimmed V and J ends, which lost 4 bases and 0 bases, there was a span of 15 bases. This CDR3 region has 15 residues. Germline V gene sequence: CDR1 SQVTM, CDR2 ANQGSEA. CDR3 region: CSVGWGDRPNYGYTF. CDR3 DNA: TGCAGCGTTGGGTGGGGAGACCGCCCTAACTATGGCTACACCTTC.

This clone was observed once. The chain carries TRBV3-1 (or the pseudogene TRBV3-2) and TRBJ2-6; TRBD2 agrees at 10 bases. The CDR3 is 20 residues long. Germline values: CDR1 LGHDT, CDR2 YNNKEL (reference sequence). Trimming took 3 bases from V and 0 from J; bases not matched to a gene: 11. The CDR3 spells CASSQLSGRIPGSGANVLTF. The CDR3 nucleotides read TGTGCCAGCAGCCAGCTTAGCGGGAGGATACCTGGCTCTGGGGCCAACGTCCTGACTTTC.